What follows is one T cell receptor beta chain and its context. What it recognizes is unknown. The donors, all healthy, were Caucasians living in Russia, aged 6 to 90. Combining a sample-barcoded 5' primer with a J-beta primer mix, a second PCR ran for roughly 6 to 12 cycles. TCRdb processed the 5' RACE reads anew with MiXCR; each CDR3 protein has one entry. Of around 280,000 distinct CDR3 sequences listed, roughly 26% were seen once; the top ten hold 29%. The germline gives CDR1 WNHNN, CDR2 SYGVQD (reference sequence). CDR3 length: 13 residues. This sample was taken from a study of blood T cells in healthy people across ages. Study-wide results and caveats: Estimates based on one million T cells were treated as lower bounds.

Source material: blood. The chain uses TRBV10-1 and TRBJ2-5; possibly TRBD2 for D (6 bases). The J call is in doubt because the DNA end fits TRBJ2-1 better. The source is a woman aged 70 to 79 in good health. CDR3 sequence: CASSDSRGNEQFF. CDR3 nucleotide sequence: TGCGCCAGCAGTGATAGTCGGGGGAATGAGCAGTTCTTC.